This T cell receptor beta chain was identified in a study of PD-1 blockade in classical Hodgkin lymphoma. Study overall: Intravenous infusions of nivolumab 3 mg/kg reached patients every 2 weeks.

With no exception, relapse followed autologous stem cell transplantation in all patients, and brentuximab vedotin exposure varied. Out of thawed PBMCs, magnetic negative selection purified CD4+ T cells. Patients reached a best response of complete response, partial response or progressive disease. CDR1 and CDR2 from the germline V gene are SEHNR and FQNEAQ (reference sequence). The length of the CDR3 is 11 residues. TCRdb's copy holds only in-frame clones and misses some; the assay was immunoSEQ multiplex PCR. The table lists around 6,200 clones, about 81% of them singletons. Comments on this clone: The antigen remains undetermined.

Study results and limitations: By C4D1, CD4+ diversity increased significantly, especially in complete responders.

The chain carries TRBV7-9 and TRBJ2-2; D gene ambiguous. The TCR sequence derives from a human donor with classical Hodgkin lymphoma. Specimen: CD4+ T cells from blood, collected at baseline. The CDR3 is CGHSNTGELFF. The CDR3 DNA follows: TGTGGCCATTCGAACACCGGGGAGCTGTTTTTT.